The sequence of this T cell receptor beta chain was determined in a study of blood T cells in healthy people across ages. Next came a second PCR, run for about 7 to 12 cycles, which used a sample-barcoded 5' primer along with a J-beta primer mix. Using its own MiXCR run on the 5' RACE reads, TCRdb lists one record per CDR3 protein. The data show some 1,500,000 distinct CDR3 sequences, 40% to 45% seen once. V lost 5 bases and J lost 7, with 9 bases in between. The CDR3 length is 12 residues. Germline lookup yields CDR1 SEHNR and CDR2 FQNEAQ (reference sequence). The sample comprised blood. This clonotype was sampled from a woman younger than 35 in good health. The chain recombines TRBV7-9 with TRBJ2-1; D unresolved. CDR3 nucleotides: TGTGCCAGCAGCGAAGTCCCGAATGAGCAGTTCTTC. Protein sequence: CASSEVPNEQFF.